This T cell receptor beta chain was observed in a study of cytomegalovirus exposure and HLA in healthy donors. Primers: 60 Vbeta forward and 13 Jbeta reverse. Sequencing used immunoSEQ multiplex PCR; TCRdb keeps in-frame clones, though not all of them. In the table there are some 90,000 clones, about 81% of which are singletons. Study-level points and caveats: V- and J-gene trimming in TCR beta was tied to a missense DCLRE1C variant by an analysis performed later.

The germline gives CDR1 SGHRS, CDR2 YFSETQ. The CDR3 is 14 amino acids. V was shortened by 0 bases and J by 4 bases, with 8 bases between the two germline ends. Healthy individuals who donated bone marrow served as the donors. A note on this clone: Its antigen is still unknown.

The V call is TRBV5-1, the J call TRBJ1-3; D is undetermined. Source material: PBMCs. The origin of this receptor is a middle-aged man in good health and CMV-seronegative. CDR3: CASSLEGGGNTIYF. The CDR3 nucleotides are TGCGCCAGCAGCTTGGAAGGAGGGGGAAACACCATATATTTT.